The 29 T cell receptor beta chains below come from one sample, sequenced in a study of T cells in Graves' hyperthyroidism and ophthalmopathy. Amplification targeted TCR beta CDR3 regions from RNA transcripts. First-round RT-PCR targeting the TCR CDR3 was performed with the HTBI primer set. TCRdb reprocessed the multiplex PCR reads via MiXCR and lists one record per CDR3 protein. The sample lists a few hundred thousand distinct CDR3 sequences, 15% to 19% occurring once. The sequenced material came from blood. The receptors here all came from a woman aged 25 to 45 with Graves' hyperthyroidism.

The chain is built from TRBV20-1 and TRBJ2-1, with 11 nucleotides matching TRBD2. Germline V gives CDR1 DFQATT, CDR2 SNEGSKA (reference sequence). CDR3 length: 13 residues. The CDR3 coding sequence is TGCAGCGCCACTAGCGGGAGCTACAATGAGCAGTTCTTC. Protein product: CSATSGSYNEQFF.

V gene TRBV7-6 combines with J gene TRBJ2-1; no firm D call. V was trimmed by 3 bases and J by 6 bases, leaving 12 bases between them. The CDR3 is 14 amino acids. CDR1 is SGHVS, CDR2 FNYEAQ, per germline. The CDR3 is CASSLPERPNEQFF. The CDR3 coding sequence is TGTGCCAGCAGCTTGCCCGAAAGGCCCAATGAGCAGTTCTTC. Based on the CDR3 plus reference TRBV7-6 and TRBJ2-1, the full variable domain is GAGVSQSPRYKVTKRGQDVALRCDPISGHVSLYWYRQALGQGPEFLTYFNYEAQQDKSGLPNDRFSAERPEGSISTLTIQRTEQRDSAMYRCASSLPERPNEQFFGPGTRLTVL.

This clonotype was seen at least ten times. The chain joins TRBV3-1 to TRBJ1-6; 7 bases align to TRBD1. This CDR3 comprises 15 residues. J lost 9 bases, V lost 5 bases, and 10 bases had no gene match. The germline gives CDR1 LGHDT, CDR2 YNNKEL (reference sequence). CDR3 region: CASSSTGEYPSPLHF. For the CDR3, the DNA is TGTGCCAGCAGCAGCACAGGGGAATATCCTTCACCCCTCCACTTT.

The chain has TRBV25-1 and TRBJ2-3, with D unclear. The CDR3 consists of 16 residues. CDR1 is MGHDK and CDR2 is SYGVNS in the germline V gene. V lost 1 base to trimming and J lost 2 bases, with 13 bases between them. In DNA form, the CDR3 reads TGTGCCAGCAGTGAATCGAAACACGCTATCACAGATACGCAGTATTTT. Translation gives CASSESKHAITDTQYF.

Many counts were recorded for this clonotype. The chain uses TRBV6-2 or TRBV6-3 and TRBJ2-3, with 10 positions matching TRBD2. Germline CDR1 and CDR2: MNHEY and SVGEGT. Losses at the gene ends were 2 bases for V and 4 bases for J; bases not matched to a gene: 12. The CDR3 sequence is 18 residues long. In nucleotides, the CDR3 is TGTGCCAGCAGTTACCCACGACTAAGCGGGAGGGCCCCAGATACGCAGTATTTT. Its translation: CASSYPRLSGRAPDTQYF.

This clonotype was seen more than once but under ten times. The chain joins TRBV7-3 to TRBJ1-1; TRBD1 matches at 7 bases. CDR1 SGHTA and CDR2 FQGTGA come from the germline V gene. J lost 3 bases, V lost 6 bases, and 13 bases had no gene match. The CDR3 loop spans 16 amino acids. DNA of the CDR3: TGTGCCAGCAGTCCAGGGCCGACAGGGCGTCACACTGAAGCTTTCTTT. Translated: CASSPGPTGRHTEAFF.

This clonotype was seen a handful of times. CDR3 residues: CASRSSGTGSPAGTGELFF. The CDR3, as DNA: TGTGCCAGTAGGTCATCCGGGACAGGATCCCCTGCGGGCACCGGGGAGCTGTTTTTT. V is TRBV19 and J is TRBJ2-2; 8 nucleotides align to TRBD1. The CDR3 runs to 19 residues. CDR1 LNHDA and CDR2 SQIVND come from the germline V gene (reference sequence). The V gene end was trimmed by 6 bases and the J gene end by 4 bases; junction bases not matched to a gene: 19.

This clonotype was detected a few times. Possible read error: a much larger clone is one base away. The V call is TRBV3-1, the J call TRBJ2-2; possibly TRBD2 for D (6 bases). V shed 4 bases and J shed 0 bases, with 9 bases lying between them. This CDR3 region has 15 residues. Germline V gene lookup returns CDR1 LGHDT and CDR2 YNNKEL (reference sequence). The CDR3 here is CASSRASANTGELFF. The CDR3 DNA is TGTGCCAGCAGCCGGGCTAGCGCGAACACCGGGGAGCTGTTTTTT.

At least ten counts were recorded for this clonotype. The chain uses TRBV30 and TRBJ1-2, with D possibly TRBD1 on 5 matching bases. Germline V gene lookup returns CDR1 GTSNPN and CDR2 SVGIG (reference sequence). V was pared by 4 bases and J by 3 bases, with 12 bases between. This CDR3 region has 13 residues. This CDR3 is CAWTEGLYYGYTF. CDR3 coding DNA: TGTGCCTGGACGGAGGGACTCTACTATGGCTACACCTTC. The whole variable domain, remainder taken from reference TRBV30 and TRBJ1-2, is SQTIHQWPATLVQPVGSPLSLECTVEGTSNPNLYWYRQAAGRGLQLLFYSVGIGQISSEVPQNLSASRPQDRQFILSSKKLLLSDSGFYLCAWTEGLYYGYTFGSGTRLTVV.

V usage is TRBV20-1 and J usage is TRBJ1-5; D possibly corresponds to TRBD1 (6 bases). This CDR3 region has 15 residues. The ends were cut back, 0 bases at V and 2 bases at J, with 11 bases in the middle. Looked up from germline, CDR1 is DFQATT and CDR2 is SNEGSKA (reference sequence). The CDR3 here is CSAREEGVGNQPQHF. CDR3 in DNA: TGCAGTGCTAGAGAGGAGGGGGTAGGCAATCAGCCCCAGCATTTT.

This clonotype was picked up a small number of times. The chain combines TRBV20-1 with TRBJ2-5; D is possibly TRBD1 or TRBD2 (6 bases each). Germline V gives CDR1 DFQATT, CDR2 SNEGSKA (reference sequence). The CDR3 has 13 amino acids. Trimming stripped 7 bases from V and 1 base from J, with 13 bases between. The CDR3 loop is CSEEGGGQETQYF. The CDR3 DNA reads TGCAGTGAAGAGGGGGGTGGCCAAGAGACCCAGTACTTC.

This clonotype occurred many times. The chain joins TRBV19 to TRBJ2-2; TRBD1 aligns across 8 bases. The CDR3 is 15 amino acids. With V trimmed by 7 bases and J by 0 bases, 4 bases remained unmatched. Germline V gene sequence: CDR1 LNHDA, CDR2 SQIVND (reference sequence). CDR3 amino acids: CASTPTGANTGELFF. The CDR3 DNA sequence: TGTGCCAGTACCCCGACAGGGGCGAACACCGGGGAGCTGTTTTTT.

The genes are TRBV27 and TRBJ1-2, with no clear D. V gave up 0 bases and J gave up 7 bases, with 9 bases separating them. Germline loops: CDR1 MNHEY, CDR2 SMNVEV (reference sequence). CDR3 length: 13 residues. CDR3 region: CASSLSEMGGYTF. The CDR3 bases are TGTGCCAGCAGTTTATCGGAAATGGGTGGCTACACCTTC.

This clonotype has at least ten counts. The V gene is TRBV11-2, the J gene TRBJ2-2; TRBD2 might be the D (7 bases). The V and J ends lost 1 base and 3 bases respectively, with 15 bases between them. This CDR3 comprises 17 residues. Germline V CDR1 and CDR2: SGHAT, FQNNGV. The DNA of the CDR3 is TGTGCCAGCAGCTTAGCCAGGGGCACTAGCGACACCGGGGAGCTGTTTTTT. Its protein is CASSLARGTSDTGELFF.

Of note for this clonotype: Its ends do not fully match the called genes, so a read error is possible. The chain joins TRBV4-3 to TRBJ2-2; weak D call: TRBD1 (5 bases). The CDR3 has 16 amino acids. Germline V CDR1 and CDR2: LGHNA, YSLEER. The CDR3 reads CTSSQLVAGNHGELFF. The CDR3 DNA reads TGCACCAGCAGCCAATTGGTGGCAGGGAATCACGGGGAGCTGTTTTTT.

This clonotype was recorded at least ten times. CDR3 bases: TGTGCCAGCCCCATGGGGAGTCCGGGTGTTGAGCAGTTCTTC. As protein: CASPMGSPGVEQFF. J is TRBJ2-1 and V is TRBV2, with D tentatively TRBD2 (5 bases). Looked up from germline, CDR1 is SNHLY and CDR2 is FYNNEI. This CDR3 has 14 amino acids. Deletions cut 8 bases from V and 9 bases from J, with 20 bases between.

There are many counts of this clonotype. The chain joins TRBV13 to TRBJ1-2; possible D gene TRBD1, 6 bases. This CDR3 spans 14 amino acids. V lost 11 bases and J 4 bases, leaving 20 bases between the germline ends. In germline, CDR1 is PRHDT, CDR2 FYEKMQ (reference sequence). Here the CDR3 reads CAGGGPGPTYGYTF. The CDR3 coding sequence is TGTGCCGGAGGGGGTCCCGGCCCCACCTATGGCTACACCTTC.

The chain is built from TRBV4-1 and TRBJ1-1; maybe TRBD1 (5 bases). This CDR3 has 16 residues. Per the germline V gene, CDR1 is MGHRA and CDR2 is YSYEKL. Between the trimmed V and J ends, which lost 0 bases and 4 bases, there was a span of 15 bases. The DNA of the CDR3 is TGCGCCAGCAGCCAAGAAGGGACGGGGTTAAGCACTGAAGCTTTCTTT. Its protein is CASSQEGTGLSTEAFF.

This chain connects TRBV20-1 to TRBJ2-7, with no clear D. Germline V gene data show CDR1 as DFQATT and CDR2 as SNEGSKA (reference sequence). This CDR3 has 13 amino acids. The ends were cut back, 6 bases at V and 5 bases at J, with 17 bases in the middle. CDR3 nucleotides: TGCAGTGCCCTACGCCTTTTAGAGAACGAGCAGTACTTC. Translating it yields CSALRLLENEQYF.

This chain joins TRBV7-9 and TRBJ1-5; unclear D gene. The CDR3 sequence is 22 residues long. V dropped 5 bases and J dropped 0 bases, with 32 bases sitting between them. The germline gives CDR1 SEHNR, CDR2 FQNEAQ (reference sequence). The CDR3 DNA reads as TGTGCCAGCAGCCAAGTTGACCTTCACACTCATGATGCACTGTGTAGCAATCAGCCCCAGCATTTT. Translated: CASSQVDLHTHDALCSNQPQHF.

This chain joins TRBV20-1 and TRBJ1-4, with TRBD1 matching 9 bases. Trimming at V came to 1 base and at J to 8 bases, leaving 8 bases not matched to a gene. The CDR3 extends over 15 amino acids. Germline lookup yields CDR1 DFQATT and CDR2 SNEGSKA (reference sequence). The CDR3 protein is CSARAGQGQLEKLFF. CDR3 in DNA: TGCAGTGCTAGAGCGGGACAGGGTCAGTTGGAAAAACTGTTTTTT.

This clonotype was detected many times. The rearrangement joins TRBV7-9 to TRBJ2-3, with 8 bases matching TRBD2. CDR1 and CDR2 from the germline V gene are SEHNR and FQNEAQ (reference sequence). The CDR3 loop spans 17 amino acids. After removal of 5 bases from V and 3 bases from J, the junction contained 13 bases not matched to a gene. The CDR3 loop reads CASSPRGRAGATDTQYF. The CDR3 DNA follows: TGTGCCAGCAGCCCGCGGGGGCGAGCGGGAGCAACAGATACGCAGTATTTT.

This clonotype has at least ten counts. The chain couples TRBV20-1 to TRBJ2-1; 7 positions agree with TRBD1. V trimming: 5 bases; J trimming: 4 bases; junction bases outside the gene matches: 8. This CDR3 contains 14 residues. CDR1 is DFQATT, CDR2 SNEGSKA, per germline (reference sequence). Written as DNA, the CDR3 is TGCAGTGCTGGCCGGGACAGCCTGTACAATGAGCAGTTCTTC. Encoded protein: CSAGRDSLYNEQFF.

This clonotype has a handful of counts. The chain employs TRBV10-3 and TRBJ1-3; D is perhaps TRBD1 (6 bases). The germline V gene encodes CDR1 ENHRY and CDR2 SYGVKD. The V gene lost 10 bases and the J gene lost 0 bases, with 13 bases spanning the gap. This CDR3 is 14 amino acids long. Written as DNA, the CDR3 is TGTGCCACCACAGGGCCGAGCTCTGGAAACACCATATATTTT. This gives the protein CATTGPSSGNTIYF.

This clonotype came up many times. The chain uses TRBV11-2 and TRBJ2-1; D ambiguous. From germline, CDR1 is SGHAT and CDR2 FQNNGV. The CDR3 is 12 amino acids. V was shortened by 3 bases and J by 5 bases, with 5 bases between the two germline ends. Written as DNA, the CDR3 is TGTGCCAGCAGCTTTTGGGACAATGAGCAGTTCTTC. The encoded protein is CASSFWDNEQFF.

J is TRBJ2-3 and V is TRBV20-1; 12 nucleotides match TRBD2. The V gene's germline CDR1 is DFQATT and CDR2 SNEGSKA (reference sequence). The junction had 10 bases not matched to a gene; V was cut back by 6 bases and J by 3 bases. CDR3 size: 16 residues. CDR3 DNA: TGCAGTGCGCCAGGACTAGCGGGACTGGGTACAGATACGCAGTATTTT. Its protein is CSAPGLAGLGTDTQYF.

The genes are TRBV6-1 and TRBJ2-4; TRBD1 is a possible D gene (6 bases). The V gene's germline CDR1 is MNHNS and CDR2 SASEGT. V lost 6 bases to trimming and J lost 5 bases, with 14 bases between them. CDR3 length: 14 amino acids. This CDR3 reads CASSRRDTQNIQYF. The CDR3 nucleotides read TGTGCCAGCAGCCGCCGGGACACCCAAAACATTCAGTACTTC.

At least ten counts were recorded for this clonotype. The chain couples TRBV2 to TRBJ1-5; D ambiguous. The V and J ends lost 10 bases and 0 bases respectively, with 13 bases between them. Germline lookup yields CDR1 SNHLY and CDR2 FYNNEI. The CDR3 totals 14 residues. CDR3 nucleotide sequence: TGTGCCACAAACAATGGCGATAGCAATCAGCCCCAGCATTTT. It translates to CATNNGDSNQPQHF.

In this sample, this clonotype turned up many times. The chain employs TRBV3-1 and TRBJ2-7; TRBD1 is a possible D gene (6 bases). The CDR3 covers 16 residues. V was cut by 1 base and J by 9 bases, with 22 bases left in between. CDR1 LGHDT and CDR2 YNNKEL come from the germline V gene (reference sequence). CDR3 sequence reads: CASSQVGSGTLLGQYF. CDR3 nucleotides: TGTGCCAGCAGCCAAGTCGGATCCGGGACACTCCTCGGGCAGTACTTC.